A selection of T cell receptor beta chains follows, all from one sample in a study of beta chain features in type 1 diabetes. Repertoires were generated with immunoSEQ multiplex PCR, while TCRdb's copy carries only in-frame clones and drops some. Of 150,000 to 190,000 clones detected, 11% appear once; the ten largest clones hold roughly 2%. Sequenced sample: central memory CD4+ T cells from blood. The receptor source for this set is a man younger than 30 in good health. CDR3s include the opening cysteine and the closing phenylalanine or tryptophan. The order of the fields is V gene, J gene, clone size, D gene, CDR3 DNA, CDR3 protein. D genes are given only for firm matches. Only some rows state a clone size, as once, few, many or a class for expanded clones.

>TRBV4-2|TRBJ2-2|NA|TRBD2
TGTGCCAGCAGCCCCCGGACTAGCGGGACCGGGGAGCTGTTTTTT
CASSPRTSGTGELFF
>TRBV29-1|TRBJ1-3|NA|NA
TGCAGCGTTGACGACTACTCTGGAAACACCATATATTTT
CSVDDYSGNTIYF
>TRBV14|TRBJ2-7|many|TRBD2
TGTGCCAGCAGTTCCTCCGGACTAGCGAGTTACGAGCAGTACTTC
CASSSSGLASYEQYF
>TRBV7-2|TRBJ1-5|NA|TRBD1
TGTGCCAGCAGCTCTGACAGGGGGCAGCCCCAGCATTTT
CASSSDRGQPQHF
>TRBV5-4|TRBJ1-1|few|NA
TGTGCCAGCAGCTTTGACAGCCGGAACACTGAAGCTTTCTTT
CASSFDSRNTEAFF
>TRBV6-1|TRBJ2-4|NA|NA
TGTGCCAGCAGTTACACGGACATTCAGTACTTC
CASSYTDIQYF
>TRBV4-2|TRBJ2-4|few|NA
TGTGCCAGCAGCCAAGTTTGGCAGGGAGGGGGAGCCAAAAACATTCAGTACTTC
CASSQVWQGGGAKNIQYF
>TRBV9|TRBJ1-1|few|TRBD1
TGTGCCAGCAGCGTGGATACAGGGGACTTAGAAGCTTTCTTT
CASSVDTGDLEAFF
>TRBV19|TRBJ1-1|few|TRBD1
TGTGCCAGTAGTCTGGGGACAGGGAACACTGAAGCTTTCTTT
CASSLGTGNTEAFF
>TRBV10-3|TRBJ1-1|NA|NA
TGTGCCATCAGTGAGCGACAGGACACTGAAGCTTTCTTT
CAISERQDTEAFF
>TRBV6-6|TRBJ1-2|NA|TRBD1
TGTGCCAGCGGTCCGGACAGGGACTATGGCTACACCTTC
CASGPDRDYGYTF
>TRBV5-4|TRBJ2-5|NA|NA
TGTGCCAGCAGCAGAACTCAAGAGACCCAGTACTTC
CASSRTQETQYF
>TRBV7-7|TRBJ1-6|few|NA
TGTGCTAGCAGCCCCGCAGGGGTGAGCTCCTATAATTCACCCCTCCACTTT
CASSPAGVSSYNSPLHF
>TRBV28|TRBJ2-2|few|NA
TGTGCCAGCAGTAAAGCGACAGGTACCACCGGGGAGCTGTTTTTT
CASSKATGTTGELFF
>TRBV2|TRBJ1-2|few|NA
TGTGCCAGCAGTGAAGTGGCAGCTAACTATGGCTACACCTTC
CASSEVAANYGYTF
>TRBV6-6|TRBJ2-4|once|NA
TGTGCCAGCACTCGCACCGGGACAAGCCCTAACATTCAGTACTTC
CASTRTGTSPNIQYF
>TRBV7-9|TRBJ1-1|NA|NA
TGTGCCAGCAGCCCGGACAGCTACACTGAAGCTTTCTTT
CASSPDSYTEAFF
>TRBV5-1|TRBJ2-5|few|NA
TGCGCCAGCAGCATTGGACAGAACCAAGAGACCCAGTACTTC
CASSIGQNQETQYF
>TRBV7-2|TRBJ2-5|NA|NA
TGTGCCAGCAGCCCATCGGCGAGGGGACGAGAGACCCAGTACTTC
CASSPSARGRETQYF
>TRBV10-3|TRBJ2-7|few|NA
TGTGCCATCGGGTTAGATCAGGTTGTCAAGTACTTC
CAIGLDQVVKYF
>TRBV7-2|TRBJ1-2|few|TRBD1
TGTGCCAGCAGCTTAGGTAGTGAAGACAGGGTCTATGGCTACACCTTC
CASSLGSEDRVYGYTF
>TRBV29-1|TRBJ2-5|few|NA
TGCAGCGTTGATTGGGCCGAGACCCAGTACTTC
CSVDWAETQYF
>TRBV7-9|TRBJ1-1|NA|TRBD1
TGTGCCAGCAGATTGGACAGGAGGAACACTGAAGCTTTCTTT
CASRLDRRNTEAFF
>TRBV11-1|TRBJ2-5|NA|TRBD2
TGTGCCAGCAGCTCCCCTTTGACTAGCGGGGGGACCCAAGAGACCCAGTACTTC
CASSSPLTSGGTQETQYF
>TRBV14|TRBJ2-3|NA|NA
TGTGCCAGCAGCCAACAGGGCCTGGGGACAGATACGCAGTATTTT
CASSQQGLGTDTQYF
>TRBV28|TRBJ2-3|few|NA
TGTGCCAGCAGCCCCCAGGGGCTTAGCACAGATACGCAGTATTTT
CASSPQGLSTDTQYF
>TRBV27|TRBJ2-1|NA|NA
TGTGCCAGCCGACAAAGGGCCGGGGGTCAGGGCAATGAGCAGTTCTTC
CASRQRAGGQGNEQFF
>TRBV5-6|TRBJ2-5|few|TRBD1
TGTGCCAGCAGCTTGAGACAGGGCTCTGTAGAGACCCAGTACTTC
CASSLRQGSVETQYF
>TRBV30|TRBJ1-6|NA|NA
TGTGCCTGGAGTTTACCAGGGTCTTATAATTCACCCCTCCACTTT
CAWSLPGSYNSPLHF
>TRBV21-1|TRBJ2-7|NA|NA
TGTGCCAGCAGCAGGCGACTAGAGGACTACGAGCAGTACTTC
CASSRRLEDYEQYF
>TRBV29-1|TRBJ2-3|few|TRBD1
TGCAGCGTAGCAGGGGGCGCGGGCACAGATACGCAGTATTTT
CSVAGGAGTDTQYF
>TRBV7-3|TRBJ2-3|few|NA
TGTGCCAGCAGCTTATCGGAACTGACCGATACGCAGTATTTT
CASSLSELTDTQYF
>TRBV5-4|TRBJ2-7|NA|NA
TGTGCCAGCAGCTTGGCCGGACAGGGAGGGGAGCAGTACTTC
CASSLAGQGGEQYF
>TRBV5-1|TRBJ1-1|few|TRBD1
TGCGCCAGCAGCTTTGCAGGGGGGAACACTGAAGCTTTCTTT
CASSFAGGNTEAFF
>TRBV18|TRBJ1-4|NA|NA
TGTGCCAGCTCAAGAGGAGTCGGGGAAAAACTGTTTTTT
CASSRGVGEKLFF
>TRBV28|TRBJ2-1|few|NA
TGTGCCAGCAGTTTAAGGACCTGGGAGCAGTTCTTC
CASSLRTWEQFF
>TRBV6-5|TRBJ1-1|NA|NA
TGTGCCAGCAGTCCCCGGGGGGACACTGAAGCTTTCTTT
CASSPRGDTEAFF
>TRBV28|TRBJ2-7|many|TRBD1
TGTGCCAGCAGCAGAGGACAGGGTTTGAGAGAGCAGTACTTC
CASSRGQGLREQYF
>TRBV7-3|TRBJ2-1|NA|NA
TGTGCCAGCAGCCTCGGTTCCGAGTATGAGCAGTTCTTC
CASSLGSEYEQFF
>TRBV29-1|TRBJ1-3|NA|NA
TGCAGCGTTGAAATGGGATCTGTTGGAAACACCATATATTTT
CSVEMGSVGNTIYF
>TRBV29-1|TRBJ1-3|many|TRBD1
TGCAGCGTTCCCGGGACAGGGACCGGAAACACCATATATTTT
CSVPGTGTGNTIYF
>TRBV9|TRBJ2-7|few|TRBD1
TGTGCCAGCAGCAAAGGACAGGGCACCTCCTACGAGCAGTACTTC
CASSKGQGTSYEQYF
>TRBV14|TRBJ2-1|many|NA
TGTGCCAGCAGCCAAGACGGCAGGGGAGCCGAGCAGTTCTTC
CASSQDGRGAEQFF
>TRBV25-1|TRBJ1-2|few|NA
TGTGCCAGCAGTCCATCAAGGACAGTCAGTTATGGCTACACCTTC
CASSPSRTVSYGYTF
>TRBV11-3|TRBJ2-1|NA|TRBD2
TGTGCCAGCAGCCGAGGCGAGGGAGGGCCTTTAAATGAGCAGTTCTTC
CASSRGEGGPLNEQFF
>TRBV4-3|TRBJ2-6|NA|NA
TGCGCCAGCAGCCAAGACAGCAGGACGACTGGGGCCAACGTCCTGACTTTC
CASSQDSRTTGANVLTF
>TRBV9|TRBJ2-1|few|NA
TGTGCCAGCAGCCCGGCCGGGACACCTTTCAATGAGCAGTTCTTC
CASSPAGTPFNEQFF
>TRBV5-4|TRBJ2-1|few|NA
TGTGCCAGCAGCTTGGGAGGGAGAGCCCACAATGAGCAGTTCTTC
CASSLGGRAHNEQFF
>TRBV18|TRBJ2-2|NA|NA
TGTGCCAGCTCACCGGGACGGAACACCGGGGAGCTGTTTTTT
CASSPGRNTGELFF
>TRBV29-1|TRBJ2-2|few|TRBD1
TGCAGCGGGGGACAGACCGGGGAGCTGTTTTTT
CSGGQTGELFF
>TRBV4-2|TRBJ2-2|NA|NA
TGTGCCAGCAGCCTTCGAACGGGGGAGAACACCGGGGAGCTGTTTTTT
CASSLRTGENTGELFF
>TRBV27|TRBJ2-7|NA|NA
TGTGCCAGCGCGGAAAGGAACGAGCAGTACTTC
CASAERNEQYF
>TRBV7-2|TRBJ2-3|few|TRBD2
TGTGCCAGCAGCCCGGGACTAGCGGGGGCCTGGGGCACAGATACGCAGTATTTT
CASSPGLAGAWGTDTQYF
>TRBV28|TRBJ2-1|NA|NA
TGTGCCAGCAGTTCTAGCACCTACAATGAGCAGTTCTTC
CASSSSTYNEQFF
>TRBV14|TRBJ1-2|few|NA
TGTGCCAGCAGCCGGATAGGGGTTAGTGGCTACACCTTC
CASSRIGVSGYTF